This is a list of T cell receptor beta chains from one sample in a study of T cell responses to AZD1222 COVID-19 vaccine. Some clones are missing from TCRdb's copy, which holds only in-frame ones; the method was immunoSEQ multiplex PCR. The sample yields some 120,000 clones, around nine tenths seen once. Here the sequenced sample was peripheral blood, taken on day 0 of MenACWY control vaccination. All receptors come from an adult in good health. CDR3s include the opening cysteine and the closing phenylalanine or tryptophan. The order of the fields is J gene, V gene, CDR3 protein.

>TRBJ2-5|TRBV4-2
CASSQAARVGETQYF
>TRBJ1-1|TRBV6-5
CASQKGGSGTEAFF
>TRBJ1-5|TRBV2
CASRDSFSNQPQHF
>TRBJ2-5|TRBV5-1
CASSLEGLAGSSETQYF
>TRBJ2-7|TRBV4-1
CASSQSQVTYEQYF
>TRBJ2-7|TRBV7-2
CASSPRRNEQYF
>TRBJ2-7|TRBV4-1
CASSQDLSGSYEQYF
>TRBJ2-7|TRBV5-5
CASSFDGDYEQYF
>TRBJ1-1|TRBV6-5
CATTTSEAFF
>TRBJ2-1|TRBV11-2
CASSNLAGRVYNEQFF